The 15 T cell receptor beta chains given below trace back to one sample, sequenced in a study of T cell responses to AZD1222 COVID-19 vaccine. Only in-frame clones appear in the TCRdb table, and some are missing; sequencing was by immunoSEQ multiplex PCR. The sample holds 150,000 to 200,000 clones, more than 80% seen once. The input for sequencing was peripheral blood, taken on day 0 of AZD1222 vaccination. The source is an adult in good health.

The chain employs TRBV4-1 and TRBJ2-3; possibly TRBD2 for D (6 bases). With 0 bases removed from V and 3 bases from J, the gap between germline ends came to 13 bases. The germline V gene encodes CDR1 MGHRA and CDR2 YSYEKL. This CDR3 region has 16 residues. The CDR3 nucleotides read TGCGCCAGCAGCCAAGATCGGGCAGGGACTACAGATACGCAGTATTTT. Amino acids: CASSQDRAGTTDTQYF.

The chain is built from TRBV11-1 and TRBJ1-2; no definite D call. CDR1 and CDR2 from the germline V gene are SGHAT and FQDESV (reference sequence). This CDR3 comprises 16 residues. Trimming took 0 bases from V and 4 from J, leaving 15 bases between them. This CDR3 reads CASSLAGGPKIYGYTF. The DNA for the CDR3 is TGTGCCAGCAGCTTAGCGGGCGGGCCAAAGATCTATGGCTACACCTTC. Looking up the rest from reference TRBV11-1 and TRBJ1-2 gives the full variable domain: EAEVAQSPRYKITEKSQAVAFWCDPISGHATLYWYRQILGQGPELLVQFQDESVVDDSQLPKDRFSAERLKGVDSTLKIQPAELGDSAMYLCASSLAGGPKIYGYTFGSGTRLTVV.

V and J are TRBV18 and TRBJ1-5; D gene ambiguous. Germline V lookup: CDR1 KGHSH, CDR2 LQKENI. Trimming shortened V by 3 bases and J by 0 bases, and 6 bases separated the two germline ends. The CDR3 has 14 amino acids. The CDR3, as DNA: TGTGCCAGCTCACCGGGCAGTAGCAATCAGCCCCAGCATTTT. This translates into CASSPGSSNQPQHF.

The genes are TRBV12-5 and TRBJ2-6, with D hard to call. CDR1 is LGHNT and CDR2 is FRNRAP in the germline V gene. V gave up 6 bases and J gave up 0 bases, with 12 bases separating them. CDR3 length: 16 residues. The CDR3 DNA sequence: TGTGCTAGTGGCTCCGGACGCCCCTCTGGGGCCAACGTCCTGACTTTC. Its protein is CASGSGRPSGANVLTF.

The genes are TRBV2 and TRBJ1-5, with TRBD1 identical over 7 bases. CDR1 SNHLY and CDR2 FYNNEI come from the germline V gene. Unmatched junction bases numbered 5, after V lost 6 bases and J lost 0 bases. This CDR3 is 15 amino acids long. Here the CDR3 reads CASRTGQLSNQPQHF. The CDR3, as DNA: TGTGCCAGCAGGACGGGACAGCTTAGCAATCAGCCCCAGCATTTT.

V is TRBV2 and J is TRBJ2-7; 9 positions agree with TRBD2. V lost 2 bases, J lost 4 bases, and 3 bases stayed unmatched. CDR3 length equals 14 residues. Germline loops: CDR1 SNHLY, CDR2 FYNNEI. CDR3 residues: CASSEPSGEYEQYF. The CDR3 DNA sequence: TGTGCCAGCAGTGAACCTAGCGGGGAGTACGAGCAGTACTTC.

This chain connects TRBV7-6 to TRBJ2-7, with 12 bases lining up with TRBD2. Germline V gene sequence: CDR1 SGHVS, CDR2 FNYEAQ. The CDR3 covers 17 residues. V gave up 5 bases and J gave up 5 bases; unmatched junction bases: 13. The CDR3 DNA is TGTGCCAGCAGCCCGCGGGCGACTAGCGGGAGTGGGAACGAGCAGTACTTC. Its translation: CASSPRATSGSGNEQYF.

The V and J genes are TRBV27 and TRBJ1-2, with 10 bases identical to TRBD1. This CDR3 is built from 14 residues. V lost 4 bases to trimming and J lost 4 bases; unmatched junction nucleotides: 3. From germline, CDR1 is MNHEY and CDR2 SMNVEV (reference sequence). As DNA, the CDR3 is TGTGCCAGCAGTTCGGGACAGGGGCCCTATGGCTACACCTTC. The encoded protein is CASSSGQGPYGYTF.

The chain is built from TRBV9 and TRBJ1-1; D is possibly TRBD1 (6 bases). The germline V gene has CDR1 SGDLS and CDR2 YYNGEE. V shed 3 bases and J shed 3 bases, with 15 bases lying between them. CDR3 length: 15 amino acids. CDR3 residues: CASSAGQNLDTEAFF. The CDR3 DNA sequence: TGTGCCAGCAGCGCAGGACAGAATCTGGACACTGAAGCTTTCTTT.

The chain uses TRBV4-1 and TRBJ2-6, with D possibly called TRBD1 or TRBD2 (5 bases each). Trimming cost V 2 bases and J 0 bases, with 8 bases left between them. The CDR3 extends over 16 amino acids. Looked up from germline, CDR1 is MGHRA and CDR2 is YSYEKL. In DNA form, the CDR3 reads TGCGCCAGCAGCCAACGGGACGGCTCTGGGGCCAACGTCCTGACTTTC. Its protein product is CASSQRDGSGANVLTF.

The chain combines TRBV20-1 with TRBJ1-2; possibly TRBD1 for D (5 bases). The length of the CDR3 is 14 residues. Between the trimmed V and J ends, which lost 3 bases and 5 bases, there was a span of 16 bases. Germline CDR1 is DFQATT and CDR2 is SNEGSKA (reference sequence). The CDR3 coding sequence is TGCAGTGCTAGTATTTGGGACGGAAAGTATGGCTACACCTTC. Its translation: CSASIWDGKYGYTF.

This clone came up once. This chain uses TRBV6-1 with TRBJ2-5; 7 bases align to TRBD2. The germline V gene has CDR1 MNHNS and CDR2 SASEGT. The CDR3 spans 14 residues. Trimming removed 1 base from V and 5 bases from J; junction bases left unmatched: 4. CDR3 sequence (DNA): TGTGCCAGCAGTGAAGTCGGGGGGTTTGAGACCCAGTACTTC. Amino acids: CASSEVGGFETQYF.

V is TRBV28 and J is TRBJ2-4, with 8 bases that match TRBD1. V shed 3 bases, J shed 7 bases, and the junction held 8 bases outside the gene matches. Germline lookup yields CDR1 MDHEN and CDR2 SYDVKM. The CDR3 loop spans 15 amino acids. CDR3 amino acids: CASSFQAGGLNIQYF. CDR3 bases: TGTGCCAGCAGTTTTCAGGCAGGGGGCTTGAACATTCAGTACTTC.

The chain uses TRBV2 and TRBJ2-3; no firm D call. The germline CDR1 and CDR2 sequences are SNHLY and FYNNEI. This CDR3 region has 17 residues. V lost 3 bases and J 1 base, leaving 17 bases between the germline ends. CDR3 in amino acids: CASSDSVRGMGTDTQYF. Here the CDR3 DNA reads TGTGCCAGCAGTGATTCGGTCCGTGGGATGGGCACAGATACGCAGTATTTT.

This chain connects TRBV5-1 to TRBJ2-1; 8 nucleotides agree with TRBD1. This CDR3 spans 14 amino acids. Germline V gives CDR1 SGHRS, CDR2 YFSETQ. V lost 5 bases to trimming and J lost 6 bases; unmatched junction nucleotides: 7. CDR3 amino acids: CASRFGTGGNEQFF. DNA for the CDR3: TGCGCCAGCAGGTTCGGGACAGGCGGCAATGAGCAGTTCTTC.